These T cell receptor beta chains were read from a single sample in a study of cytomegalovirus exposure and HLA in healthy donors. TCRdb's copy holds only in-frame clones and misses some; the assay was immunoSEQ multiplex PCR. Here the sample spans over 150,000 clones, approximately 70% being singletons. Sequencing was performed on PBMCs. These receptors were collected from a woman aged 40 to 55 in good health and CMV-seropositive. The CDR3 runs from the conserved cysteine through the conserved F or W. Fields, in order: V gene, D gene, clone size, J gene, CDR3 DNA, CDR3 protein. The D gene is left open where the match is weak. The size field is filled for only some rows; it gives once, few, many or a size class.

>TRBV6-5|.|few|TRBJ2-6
TGTGCCAGCAGTTACTCCCCAGGAGTCCTGACTTTC
CASSYSPGVLTF
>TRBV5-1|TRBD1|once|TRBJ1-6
TGCGCCAGCACCCCGGACAGGGGGCGAGATAATTCACCCCTCCACTTT
CASTPDRGRDNSPLHF
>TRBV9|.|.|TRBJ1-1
TGTGCCAGCAGCGTAGCACAGGACACTGAAGCTTTCTTT
CASSVAQDTEAFF
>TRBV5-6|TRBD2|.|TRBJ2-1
TGTGCCAGCAGCATAGTCGGGACTAGTTGGGCCCATGAGCAGTTCTTC
CASSIVGTSWAHEQFF
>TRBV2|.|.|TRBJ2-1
TGTGCCAGCAGTGAAAAACCGTCGGGCAATGAGCAGTTCTTC
CASSEKPSGNEQFF
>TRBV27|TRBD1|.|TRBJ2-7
TGTGCCAGCGGAGAAACCGGACAGGCTGGCTACGAGCAGTACTTC
CASGETGQAGYEQYF
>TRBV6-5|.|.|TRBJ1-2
TGTGCCAGCAGTTACTCGGGGCAGCTGCCAAGGGGCGGCTACACCTTC
CASSYSGQLPRGGYTF
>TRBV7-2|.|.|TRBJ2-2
TGTGCCAGCAGCTTGATCAGGGGTTCCGGATCCGGGGAGCTGTTTTTT
CASSLIRGSGSGELFF
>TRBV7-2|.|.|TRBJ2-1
TGTGCCAGCAGCTTAGTAGTTGACAATGAGCAGTTCTTC
CASSLVVDNEQFF
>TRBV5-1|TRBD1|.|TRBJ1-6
TGCGCCAGCAGCGCCAGGGACAGGGAATCCTCACCCCTCCACTTT
CASSARDRESSPLHF
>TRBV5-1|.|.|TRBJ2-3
TGCGCCAGCAGCTTGGGACAGGATACAGATACGCAGTATTTT
CASSLGQDTDTQYF
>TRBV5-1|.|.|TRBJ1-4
TGCGCCAGCAGCGTGACAGATTTTAATGAAAAACTGTTTTTT
CASSVTDFNEKLFF
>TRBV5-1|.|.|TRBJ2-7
TGCGCCAGCAGCTTGGCGGGAGTAACCGGTCTTTACGAGCAGTACTTC
CASSLAGVTGLYEQYF
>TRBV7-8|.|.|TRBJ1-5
TGTGCCAGCAGCTTAGCGATTTATAGGGGTAATCAGCCCCAGCATTTT
CASSLAIYRGNQPQHF
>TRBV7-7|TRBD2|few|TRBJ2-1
TGTGCTAGCAGCCCCGGGACTAGCGGGACGGGTGAGCAGTTCTTC
CASSPGTSGTGEQFF
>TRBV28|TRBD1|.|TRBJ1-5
TGTGCCACCATAGACAGGGATAGCAATCAGCCCCAGCATTTT
CATIDRDSNQPQHF
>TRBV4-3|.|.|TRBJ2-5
TGCGCCAGCAGCCAAGATTTTCCAGGGCAAGAGACCCAGTACTTC
CASSQDFPGQETQYF
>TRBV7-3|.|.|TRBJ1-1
TGTGCCAGCAGCTTAAATCCCCCCCCCGGGGAAGCTTTCTTT
CASSLNPPPGEAFF
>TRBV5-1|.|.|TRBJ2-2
TGCGCCAGCAGCTTCTGGGGGGGCCCAACCGGGGAGCTGTTTTTT
CASSFWGGPTGELFF
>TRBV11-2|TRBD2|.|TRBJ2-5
TGTGCCAGCAGCTTAGATTTCGGGGCGGGGGGGCGAGAGACCCAGTACTTC
CASSLDFGAGGRETQYF
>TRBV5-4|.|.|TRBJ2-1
TGTGCCAGCAGTCTCCGTCGACAGGAGTACAATGAGCAGTTCTTC
CASSLRRQEYNEQFF
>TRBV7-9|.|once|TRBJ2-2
TGTGCCAGCAGCTTAAGGACAGACACCGGGGAGCTGTTTTTT
CASSLRTDTGELFF
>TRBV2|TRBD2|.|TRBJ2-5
TGTGCCAGCAGTGGACTAGCGGGGACTCAAGAGACCCAGTACTTC
CASSGLAGTQETQYF
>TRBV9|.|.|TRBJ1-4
TGTGCCAGCAGCGTAGATGGCAGGGATGAAAAACTGTTTTTT
CASSVDGRDEKLFF
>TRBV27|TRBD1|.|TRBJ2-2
TGTGCCAGCAGTCAGACAGGGGGCGCCACCGGGGAGCTGTTTTTT
CASSQTGGATGELFF
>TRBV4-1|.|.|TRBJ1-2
TGCGCCAGCAGGCTACAGGGATCAACCTATGGCTACACCTTC
CASRLQGSTYGYTF
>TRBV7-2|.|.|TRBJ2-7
TGTGCCAGCAGCTTTGAACTAGCAGTTCTGTGGGAGCAGTACTTC
CASSFELAVLWEQYF
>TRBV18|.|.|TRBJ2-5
TGTGCCAGCTCGCCTAGTCCTGGAGACCTCCAAGAGACCCAGTACTTC
CASSPSPGDLQETQYF
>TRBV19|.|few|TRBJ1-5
TGTGCCAGTAGTATTCGGGGGGCTGGGCAGCCCCAGCATTTT
CASSIRGAGQPQHF
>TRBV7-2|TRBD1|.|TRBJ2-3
TGTGCCAGCAGCGGGAGACAGGGGGCAAATACGCAGTATTTT
CASSGRQGANTQYF
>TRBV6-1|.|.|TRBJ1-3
TGTGCCAGCAGTGAAGCGGGGCAGGGAACCGGAAACACCATATATTTT
CASSEAGQGTGNTIYF
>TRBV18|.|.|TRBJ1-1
TGTGCCAGCTCACCATCCAATACGGACACTGAAGCTTTCTTT
CASSPSNTDTEAFF
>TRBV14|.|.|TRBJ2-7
TGTGCCAGCAGCCCGGGCAGGGTTACCTACGAGCAGTACTTC
CASSPGRVTYEQYF
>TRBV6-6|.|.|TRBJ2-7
TGTGCCAGCAAGATGGGCAGAATCTCGTCCTACGAGCAGTACTTC
CASKMGRISSYEQYF
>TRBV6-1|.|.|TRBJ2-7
TGTGCCAGCAGTGAAGCGTGGCCCCCTTTTTACGAGCAGTACTTC
CASSEAWPPFYEQYF
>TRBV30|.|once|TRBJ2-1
TGTGCCCCCCCCAATACTAGATTCCCAACCCTCTACAATGAGCAGTTCTTC
CAPPNTRFPTLYNEQFF
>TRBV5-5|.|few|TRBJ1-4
TGTGCCAGCAGCTCCACAGGGACTAATGAAAAACTGTTTTTT
CASSSTGTNEKLFF
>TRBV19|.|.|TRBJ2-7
TGTGCCAGTAGTATAGAGGGCCGGGGCGAGCAGTACTTC
CASSIEGRGEQYF
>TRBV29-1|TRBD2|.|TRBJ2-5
TGCAGCGTTGAGGGTTTAGCGGGGGGCAAAACCCAGTACTTC
CSVEGLAGGKTQYF
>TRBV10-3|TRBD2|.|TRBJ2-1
TGTGCCATCAGCGAAAACCCTCCTAGCGGGAGGGCCGCTGAGCAGTTCTTC
CAISENPPSGRAAEQFF
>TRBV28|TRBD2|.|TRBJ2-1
TGTGCCAGCAGTTCCGGACTAGCGGGAGCGGTCTACAATGAGCAGTTCTTC
CASSSGLAGAVYNEQFF
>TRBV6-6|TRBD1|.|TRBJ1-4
TGTGCCAGCAGTTACCCACAGGGGAACAGGGAAAAACTGTTTTTT
CASSYPQGNREKLFF
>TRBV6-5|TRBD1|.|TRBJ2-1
TGTGCCACAAAGGGGGCGAGCTCCTACAATGAGCAGTTCTTC
CATKGASSYNEQFF
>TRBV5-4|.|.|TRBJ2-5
TGTGCCAGCAGCTTGCGGGACACCCAAGAGACCCAGTACTTC
CASSLRDTQETQYF
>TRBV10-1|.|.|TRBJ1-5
TGCTTGCGGGGGGGTCCCTGTAGCGATCAGCCCCAGCATTTT
CLRGGPCSDQPQHF
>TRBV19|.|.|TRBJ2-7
TGTGCCAGTAGACCCGGGACAATTTCGCACGAGCAGTACTTC
CASRPGTISHEQYF
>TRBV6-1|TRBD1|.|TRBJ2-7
TGTGCCAGCAGTCAGGGGGGGACAGGGTCATACGAGCAGTACTTC
CASSQGGTGSYEQYF
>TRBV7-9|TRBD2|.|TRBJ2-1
TGTGCCAGCAGCTTAGGTGTGTGGCGGGAGTTGAGGAATGAGCAGTTCTTC
CASSLGVWRELRNEQFF
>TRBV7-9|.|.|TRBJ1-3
TGTGCCAGCAGCTTATCAGGGGAGGGAAACACCATATATTTT
CASSLSGEGNTIYF
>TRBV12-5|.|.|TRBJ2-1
TGTGCTAGTGGTGCTGACAGGATAGAAAATGAGCAGTTCTTC
CASGADRIENEQFF
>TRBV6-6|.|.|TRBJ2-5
TGTGCCAGCCGGTTGGGGCGAGAGACCCAGTACTTC
CASRLGRETQYF
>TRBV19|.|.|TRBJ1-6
TGTGCCAGTAGTATGGGAGGGCTTAATTCACCCCTCCACTTT
CASSMGGLNSPLHF
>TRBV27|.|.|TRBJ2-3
TGTGCCAGCAGTTTCAGACTAGTCGACGGGCAGTATTTT
CASSFRLVDGQYF
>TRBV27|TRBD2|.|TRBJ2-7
TGTGCCAGCAGTTTGACTAGCGGGAACTCCTACGAGCAGTACTTC
CASSLTSGNSYEQYF
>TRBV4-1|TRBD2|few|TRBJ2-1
TGCGCCAGCAGCCATCCCGGACTAGCGGGAGGGCCGGGGGCCAATGAGCAGTTCTTC
CASSHPGLAGGPGANEQFF